The clone carrying this T cell receptor (beta chain) turned up a few times. Its antigen is not known. Next came a second PCR, run for about 6 to 12 cycles, which used a sample-barcoded 5' primer along with a J-beta primer mix. TCRdb re-called the 5' RACE reads through MiXCR, storing one row per CDR3 protein. Of 1.8 million or so distinct CDR3 sequences in the sample, 30% to 40% are singletons; the top ten hold 20% to 25%. The sample belongs to a study of blood T cells in healthy people across ages. General study results and limits: The unknown donor CMV status may have confounded expanded clonotype changes. TCR beta diversity was tightly associated with the proportion of naive T cells.

This CDR3 has 14 residues. Germline CDR1 and CDR2: MNHEY and SMNVEV (reference sequence). V lost 1 base to trimming and J lost 2 bases, with 9 bases between them. The chain carries TRBV27 and TRBJ2-7; D is uncertain. This receptor was identified in a human donor in good health. Sequences were obtained from blood. CDR3 nucleotides: TGTGCCAGCAGTTTATATGGTCCAACCTACGAGCAGTACTTC. It codes for CASSLYGPTYEQYF.